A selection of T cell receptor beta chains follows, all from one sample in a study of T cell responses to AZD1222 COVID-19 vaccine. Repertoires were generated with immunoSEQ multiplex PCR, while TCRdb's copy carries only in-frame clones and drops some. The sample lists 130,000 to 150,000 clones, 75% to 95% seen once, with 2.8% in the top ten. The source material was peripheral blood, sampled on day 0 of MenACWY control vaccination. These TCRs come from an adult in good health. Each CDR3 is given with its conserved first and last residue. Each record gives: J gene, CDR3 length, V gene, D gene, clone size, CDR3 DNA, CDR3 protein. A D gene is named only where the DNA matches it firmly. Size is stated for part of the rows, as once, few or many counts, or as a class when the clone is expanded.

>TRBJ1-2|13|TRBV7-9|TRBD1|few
TGTGCCAGCAGCTTACGAGGGGGCCATGGCTACACCTTC
CASSLRGGHGYTF
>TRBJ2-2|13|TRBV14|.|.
TGTGCCAGCAGCCAACAGGTGGGGCGGGAGCTGTTTTTT
CASSQQVGRELFF
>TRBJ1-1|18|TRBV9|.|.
TGTGCCAGCAGCGTAGGAGGGACCCGGGATCCCGCCACGGCTGAAGCTTTCTTT
CASSVGGTRDPATAEAFF
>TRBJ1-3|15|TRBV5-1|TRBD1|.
TGCGCCAGCAGCGTACAGGGGAGCTCTGGAAACACCATATATTTT
CASSVQGSSGNTIYF
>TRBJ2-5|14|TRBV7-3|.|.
TGTGCCAGCAGCATCCCCCGGCCCCAAGAGACCCAGTACTTC
CASSIPRPQETQYF
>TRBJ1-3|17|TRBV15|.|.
TGTGCCACCAGCAGAGAGGGGGGCTGGGTCTCTGGAAACACCATATATTTT
CATSREGGWVSGNTIYF
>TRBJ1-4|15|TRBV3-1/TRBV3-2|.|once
TGTGCCAGCAGCCGTAGGGAGGGGACCACGGGAAAACTGTTTTTT
CASSRREGTTGKLFF
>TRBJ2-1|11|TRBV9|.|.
TGTGCCAGCAGCGCCTTGAATGAGCAGTTCTTC
CASSALNEQFF
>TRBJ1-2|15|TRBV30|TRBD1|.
TGTGCCTGGAGCGTCCCGCGACAGGGTAACTATGGCTACACCTTC
CAWSVPRQGNYGYTF
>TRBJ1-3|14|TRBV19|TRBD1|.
TGTGCCAGTAGGGCAGGGGGCACTGGAAACACCATATATTTT
CASRAGGTGNTIYF
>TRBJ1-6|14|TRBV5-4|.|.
TGTGCCAGCAGCTTGGGATGGAACAATTCACCCCTCCACTTT
CASSLGWNNSPLHF
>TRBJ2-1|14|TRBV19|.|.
TGTGCCAGTATGTTGAGGGGCTCCTACAATGAGCAGTTCTTC
CASMLRGSYNEQFF
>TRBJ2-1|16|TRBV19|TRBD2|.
TGTGCCAGTAGTATAGGTCTAGCGGGGACCGGAAATGAGCAGTTCTTC
CASSIGLAGTGNEQFF
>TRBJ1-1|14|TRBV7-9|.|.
TGTGCCAGCGTTTCTAGTCGGGGGGTCGCTGAAGCTTTCTTT
CASVSSRGVAEAFF
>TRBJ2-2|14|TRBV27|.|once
TGTGCCAGCAGTTTCCCAGGGGTCCCCGGGGAGCTGTTTTTT
CASSFPGVPGELFF
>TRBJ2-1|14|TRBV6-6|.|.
TGTGCCAGCAGTTACTCTCGCGCTGGGAATGAGCAGTTCTTC
CASSYSRAGNEQFF
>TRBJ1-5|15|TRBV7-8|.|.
TGTGCCAGCAGCTTGTCGGACACTAGCAATCAGCCCCAGCATTTT
CASSLSDTSNQPQHF
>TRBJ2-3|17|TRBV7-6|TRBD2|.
TGTGCCAGCAGCTTTGGACTAGCGGGAGCGTTAACAGATACGCAGTATTTT
CASSFGLAGALTDTQYF
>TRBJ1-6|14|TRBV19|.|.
TGTGCCAGTACTCCCAGGGGTGATAATTCACCCCTCCACTTT
CASTPRGDNSPLHF
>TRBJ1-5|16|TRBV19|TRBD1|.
TGTGCCAGTAGTCTGACAGGGATTGGTTTCAATCAGCCCCAGCATTTT
CASSLTGIGFNQPQHF
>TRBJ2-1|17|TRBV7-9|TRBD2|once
TGTGCCAGCAGCTTATGGGTCACGGGGGGGCCAGGCAATGAGCAGTTCTTC
CASSLWVTGGPGNEQFF
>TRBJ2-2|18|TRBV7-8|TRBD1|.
TGTGCCAGCAGCTTAGCGCGAGGGGGCTGGTCGAACACCGGGGAGCTGTTTTTT
CASSLARGGWSNTGELFF
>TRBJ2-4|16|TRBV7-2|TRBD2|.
TGTGCCAGCAGCCTGCGGACTAGCGGGGACAAAAACATTCAGTACTTC
CASSLRTSGDKNIQYF
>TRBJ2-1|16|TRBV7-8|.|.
TGTGCCAGCAGCAGAAAAAATAGCGGAGACATTCATGAGCAGTTCTTC
CASSRKNSGDIHEQFF
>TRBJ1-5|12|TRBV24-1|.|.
TGTGCCACCAGTGAAGGTAATCAGCCCCAGCATTTT
CATSEGNQPQHF